Each of the 19 T cell receptor beta chains below was sequenced from the same sample in a study of cytomegalovirus exposure and HLA in healthy donors. The PCR used 60 Vbeta and 13 Jbeta primers. Clones were sequenced by immunoSEQ multiplex PCR, and TCRdb holds only the in-frame ones, with some missing. The sample consists of 150,000 to 200,000 clones, 76% of them appearing once. Sample: PBMCs. The receptors were gathered from a male donor in good health and CMV-seronegative.

This clone was found a few times. At one end, the junction sequence differs from germline, possibly due to a read error. V and J are TRBV4-3 and TRBJ2-3; no clear D gene. Germline V gene sequence: CDR1 LGHNA, CDR2 YSLEER. The CDR3 has 14 residues. CDR3: CASSKDSSPGTQYF. CDR3 in DNA: TGCGCCAGCAGCAAAGATAGCAGTCCGGGTACGCAGTATTTT.

The chain has TRBV2 and TRBJ2-3, with 7 positions matching TRBD1. Losses at the gene ends were 6 bases for V and 0 bases for J; bases not matched to a gene: 6. Germline V gene lookup returns CDR1 SNHLY and CDR2 FYNNEI. CDR3 length: 15 amino acids. CDR3 amino acids: CASSWGQPSTDTQYF. The CDR3 nucleotides read TGTGCCAGCAGCTGGGGACAGCCTAGCACAGATACGCAGTATTTT. Based on the CDR3 plus reference TRBV2 and TRBJ2-3, the full variable domain is EPEVTQTPSHQVTQMGQEVILRCVPISNHLYFYWYRQILGQKVEFLVSFYNNEISEKSEIFDDQFSVERPDGSNFTLKIRSTKLEDSAMYFCASSWGQPSTDTQYFGPGTRLTVL.

The chain joins TRBV7-9 to TRBJ2-1; maybe TRBD2 (6 bases). V was trimmed by 5 bases and J by 4 bases, leaving 18 bases between them. From germline, CDR1 is SEHNR and CDR2 FQNEAQ (reference sequence). The CDR3 is 16 residues long. CDR3 coding DNA: TGTGCCAGCAGCATTCCGGGGACTTCCGGATACAATGAGCAGTTCTTC. Amino acid sequence: CASSIPGTSGYNEQFF.

The chain uses TRBV7-3 and TRBJ2-2; the match to TRBD2 covers 10 bases. The V gene's germline CDR1 is SGHTA and CDR2 FQGTGA. V lost 4 bases to trimming and J lost 6 bases; unmatched junction nucleotides: 14. CDR3 size: 18 residues. CDR3 nucleotides: TGTGCCAGCAGCTCCCGGCCAGCGGGGGGGCCGGTAGCCGGGGAGCTGTTTTTT. Translation: CASSSRPAGGPVAGELFF.

This clone has only a few counts. V is TRBV5-6 and J is TRBJ1-2, with D maybe TRBD1 (5 bases). This CDR3 comprises 13 residues. The germline gives CDR1 SGHDT, CDR2 YYEEEE. Trimming cost V 0 bases and J 8 bases, with 11 bases left between them. CDR3 sequence: CASSLGRQWGYTF. CDR3 coding DNA: TGTGCCAGCAGCTTGGGAAGACAGTGGGGCTACACCTTC.

The chain has TRBV30 and TRBJ2-1; TRBD2 might be the D (5 bases). The CDR3 length is 16 residues. Germline assignment: CDR1 GTSNPN and CDR2 SVGIG (reference sequence). Trimming left V 2 bases short and J 0 bases short, with 14 bases between. The CDR3 sequence is CAWSPGLTISYNEQFF. In DNA form, the CDR3 reads TGTGCCTGGAGTCCAGGACTCACAATCTCCTACAATGAGCAGTTCTTC. The whole variable domain, remainder taken from reference TRBV30 and TRBJ2-1, is SQTIHQWPATLVQPVGSPLSLECTVEGTSNPNLYWYRQAAGRGLQLLFYSVGIGQISSEVPQNLSASRPQDRQFILSSKKLLLSDSGFYLCAWSPGLTISYNEQFFGPGTRLTVL.

This chain joins TRBV4-2 and TRBJ2-3; D unresolved. V shed 4 bases and J shed 0 bases, with 5 bases lying between them. Germline V gene sequence: CDR1 LGHNA, CDR2 YNFKEQ. The length of the CDR3 is 13 residues. CDR3 sequence (DNA): TGTGCCAGCAGCCCCCCAAGCACAGATACGCAGTATTTT. Protein sequence: CASSPPSTDTQYF.

The chain couples TRBV5-4 to TRBJ1-1; D gene unclear. V was cut by 2 bases and J by 2 bases, with 4 bases left in between. The CDR3 covers 12 residues. CDR1 is SGHNT and CDR2 is YYREEE in the germline V gene (reference sequence). CDR3 residues: CASSLHNTEAFF. DNA for the CDR3: TGTGCCAGCAGCTTACACAACACTGAAGCTTTCTTT.

The chain carries TRBV18 and TRBJ2-3, with TRBD2 identical over 9 bases. The CDR3 is 17 residues long. Trimming cost V 2 bases and J 3 bases; bases outside gene matches: 9. Per the germline V gene, CDR1 is KGHSH and CDR2 is LQKENI. CDR3 amino acids: CASSPTWISGGTDTQYF. The CDR3 nucleotides read TGTGCCAGCTCACCAACCTGGATCAGCGGGGGGACAGATACGCAGTATTTT.

The chain employs TRBV9 and TRBJ1-2, with 12 bases that match TRBD1. The CDR3 has 16 residues. Germline V gene sequence: CDR1 SGDLS, CDR2 YYNGEE. After removal of 0 bases from V and 3 bases from J, the junction contained 3 bases not matched to a gene. The CDR3 DNA reads as TGTGCCAGCAGCGTAGATGGGACAGGGGGCTACTATGGCTACACCTTC. As protein: CASSVDGTGGYYGYTF.

The V gene is TRBV27, the J gene TRBJ2-7; 9 bases are shared with TRBD1. Germline values: CDR1 MNHEY, CDR2 SMNVEV (reference sequence). The junction had 6 bases not matched to a gene; V was cut back by 5 bases and J by 4 bases. The CDR3 runs 14 residues. This chain's CDR3 is CASSPQGAGYEQYF. Written as DNA, the CDR3 is TGTGCCAGCAGTCCACAGGGGGCGGGGTACGAGCAGTACTTC.

The rearrangement links TRBV7-2 to TRBJ2-1; 8 bases fit TRBD2. Trimming cost V 4 bases and J 8 bases; bases outside gene matches: 7. The CDR3 runs to 14 residues. The V gene's germline CDR1 is SGHTA and CDR2 FQGNSA. The CDR3 coding sequence is TGTGCCAGCAGCTCAATAGCGGGATGGGATGAGCAGTTCTTC. Protein product: CASSSIAGWDEQFF.

The chain uses TRBV7-6 and TRBJ2-2; no reliable D call. The CDR3 has 15 residues. Germline V CDR1 and CDR2: SGHVS, FNYEAQ. Trimming took off 5 bases at V and 4 bases at J, with 14 bases between the two ends. The CDR3 loop reads CASSPEALRTGELFF. The CDR3 coding sequence is TGTGCCAGCAGCCCCGAAGCCCTCCGCACCGGGGAGCTGTTTTTT.

This clone was observed a few times. The genes are TRBV28 and TRBJ2-7; 8 bases line up with TRBD1. From germline, CDR1 is MDHEN and CDR2 SYDVKM. The CDR3 is 15 amino acids. V was pared by 2 bases and J by 6 bases, with 9 bases of the junction left unmatched. CDR3 region: CASSLSAQGALEQYF. The CDR3 DNA is TGTGCCAGCAGTTTAAGTGCGCAGGGGGCGCTCGAGCAGTACTTC. Variable domain in full (rest from reference TRBV28 and TRBJ2-7): DVKVTQSSRYLVKRTGEKVFLECVQDMDHENMFWYRQDPGLGLRLIYFSYDVKMKEKGDIPEGYSVSREKKERFSLILESASTNQTSMYLCASSLSAQGALEQYFGPGTRLTVT.

This rearrangement joins TRBV5-4 to TRBJ2-5, with D maybe TRBD2 (7 bases). Germline V gene sequence: CDR1 SGHNT, CDR2 YYREEE (reference sequence). The CDR3 covers 16 residues. The V gene lost 3 bases and the J gene lost 4 bases, with 19 bases spanning the gap. The CDR3 loop reads CASSWGGREGGETQYF. Written as DNA, the CDR3 is TGTGCCAGCAGCTGGGGGGGACGAGAGGGGGGAGAGACCCAGTACTTC.

The chain employs TRBV19 and TRBJ1-5; D unresolved. V was shortened by 3 bases and J by 5 bases, with 8 bases between the two germline ends. CDR1 and CDR2 from the germline V gene are LNHDA and SQIVND (reference sequence). The CDR3 length is 13 residues. The CDR3 loop reads CASSMRSYQPQHF. CDR3 in DNA: TGTGCCAGTAGTATGCGGAGCTATCAGCCCCAGCATTTT.

CDR3 protein: CASSLPTGGDYGYTF. As DNA, the CDR3 is TGTGCCAGCAGTCTCCCGACAGGGGGCGACTATGGCTACACCTTC. V and J are TRBV28 and TRBJ1-2; 10 bases map to TRBD1. Germline CDR1 is MDHEN and CDR2 is SYDVKM. The CDR3 contains 15 residues. The ends lost 5 bases at V and 3 bases at J; junction bases unmatched: 6.

The V gene is TRBV5-1, the J gene TRBJ2-2; no definite D call. The ends were cut back, 5 bases at V and 1 base at J, with 9 bases in the middle. Germline CDR1 is SGHRS and CDR2 is YFSETQ. This CDR3 region has 14 residues. The CDR3 region is CASRGVENTGELFF. For the CDR3, the DNA is TGCGCCAGCAGAGGAGTTGAGAACACCGGGGAGCTGTTTTTT.

The chain joins TRBV4-1 to TRBJ1-2, with D maybe TRBD1 (5 bases). Deletions cut 1 base from V and 5 bases from J, with 14 bases between. Germline V gene sequence: CDR1 MGHRA, CDR2 YSYEKL. This CDR3 comprises 15 residues. The CDR3 nucleotides read TGCGCCAGCAGCCAAGTGGGGATAGGGGTTTATGGCTACACCTTC. Its translation: CASSQVGIGVYGYTF.